The 27 T cell receptor beta chains below all came from one sample that was sequenced in a study of early T cells in non-severe SARS-CoV-2 infection. TCRdb used MiXCR to reprocess the 5' RACE reads, holding one entry per CDR3 protein. The sample has 50,000 or so distinct CDR3 sequences, 15% seen once. Sample: whole blood, taken at baseline. The receptors come from an adult who was a healthcare worker with PCR-confirmed SARS-CoV-2 infection or an uninfected control (not recorded which).

V and J are TRBV20-1 and TRBJ2-1, with D tentatively TRBD1 (5 bases). The CDR3 runs 12 residues. With 6 bases removed from V and 16 bases from J, the gap between germline ends came to 22 bases. Germline CDR1 DFQATT, CDR2 SNEGSKA (reference sequence). CDR3 in DNA: TGCAGTGCCGAGCCGTCGCAGATGGGGCTCTTCTTC. Translated: CSAEPSQMGLFF.

This clonotype was detected ten times or more. This chain uses TRBV28 with TRBJ2-7; 8 positions agree with TRBD2. J gave up 0 bases and V 7 bases, and 8 bases lay outside the gene matches. Germline V CDR1 and CDR2: MDHEN, SYDVKM. CDR3 length: 15 residues. This chain's CDR3 is CASKLAVTNSYEQYF. The DNA of the CDR3 is TGTGCCAGCAAACTAGCGGTTACCAACTCCTACGAGCAGTACTTC.

This clonotype was seen more than once but under ten times. The V gene is TRBV4-1, the J gene TRBJ1-1; possibly TRBD1 for D (6 bases). This CDR3 is 14 amino acids long. Germline CDR1 reads MGHRA; CDR2 reads YSYEKL. V shed 3 bases and J shed 1 base, with 9 bases lying between them. The DNA of the CDR3 is TGCGCCAGCAGCCACGCGGACAGGAACACTGAAGCTTTCTTT. Its translation: CASSHADRNTEAFF.

This clonotype has more than one count but fewer than ten. V gene TRBV6-6 combines with J gene TRBJ2-7; D is uncertain. V lost 6 bases, J lost 5 bases, and 11 bases lay in between. CDR1 is MNHNY and CDR2 is SVGAGI in the germline V gene (reference sequence). The CDR3 is made up of 12 amino acids. In DNA, the CDR3 is TGTGCCAGCAGCCCCGTAGAGGACGAGCAGTACTTC. As protein: CASSPVEDEQYF.

This clonotype is labeled medium-sized. V gene TRBV2 combines with J gene TRBJ2-4; TRBD2 might be the D (5 bases). V gave up 0 bases and J gave up 8 bases, with 11 bases separating them. CDR3 size: 14 residues. Germline values: CDR1 SNHLY, CDR2 FYNNEI. The CDR3 bases are TGTGCCAGCAGTGAAGCTCTCCTGAGGGACATTCAGTACTTC. Protein: CASSEALLRDIQYF.

This clonotype was seen a few times. This chain connects TRBV27 to TRBJ2-7, with no clear D. Trimming took 6 bases from V and 3 from J, leaving 18 bases between them. The CDR3 has 15 residues. The germline V gene has CDR1 MNHEY and CDR2 SMNVEV (reference sequence). CDR3 sequence: CASRFSQHGVYEQYF. The CDR3 DNA sequence: TGTGCCAGCAGATTCTCCCAACATGGGGTCTACGAGCAGTACTTC.

The J gene is TRBJ2-7, the V gene TRBV3-1; 8 bases align to TRBD1. V lost 1 base and J lost 3; bases outside the gene matches: 8. Germline V gene data show CDR1 as LGHDT and CDR2 as YNNKEL (reference sequence). CDR3 length equals 16 residues. The CDR3 region has the DNA TGTGCCAGCAGCCAAGGGGGACAGGTTGTTCTCTACGAGCAGTACTTC. This sequence encodes CASSQGGQVVLYEQYF.

The CDR3 sequence: CSVVTGTGFADTQYF. The CDR3 coding sequence is TGCAGCGTTGTCACCGGGACAGGGTTCGCAGATACGCAGTATTTT. The rearrangement uses TRBV29-1 and TRBJ2-3, with 9 bases that match TRBD1. This CDR3 comprises 15 residues. CDR1 and CDR2 from the germline V gene are SQVTM and ANQGSEA. J was trimmed by 4 bases and V by 4 bases; bases with no gene match: 9.

The chain joins TRBV7-9 to TRBJ2-3, with TRBD2 matching 9 bases. Germline values: CDR1 SEHNR, CDR2 FQNEAQ (reference sequence). The J segment lost 1 base and the V segment lost 5 bases, leaving 7 bases of the junction unmatched. The CDR3 is 16 residues long. CDR3 DNA: TGTGCCAGCAGCCCCGGACTAGCGCGGGGCACAGATACGCAGTATTTT. Its protein product is CASSPGLARGTDTQYF.

The table lists this clonotype with a few counts. The V call is TRBV9, the J call TRBJ1-1; D not certain. The CDR3 has 14 amino acids. V was trimmed by 0 bases and J by 1 base, leaving 7 bases between them. The germline V gene encodes CDR1 SGDLS and CDR2 YYNGEE. CDR3: CASSVGPGNTEAFF. CDR3 nucleotide sequence: TGTGCCAGCAGCGTAGGTCCTGGGAACACTGAAGCTTTCTTT. Full variable domain (missing parts from reference TRBV9 and TRBJ1-1): DSGVTQTPKHLITATGQRVTLRCSPRSGDLSVYWYQQSLDQGLQFLIQYYNGEERAKGNILERFSAQQFPDLHSELNLSSLELGDSALYFCASSVGPGNTEAFFGQGTRLTVV.

This clonotype was observed a handful of times. V and J are TRBV5-4 and TRBJ1-2; D not certain. The CDR3 loop spans 12 amino acids. The V and J ends lost 3 bases and 7 bases respectively, with 10 bases between them. Germline CDR1 reads SGHNT; CDR2 reads YYREEE (reference sequence). CDR3 region: CASSSTAAGYTF. The DNA for the CDR3 is TGTGCCAGCAGCTCCACAGCTGCTGGCTACACCTTC.

This clonotype was observed many times. This sequence joins TRBV7-8 and TRBJ1-1; D gene ambiguous. V was pared by 5 bases and J by 1 base, with 8 bases between. CDR1 is SGHVS and CDR2 is FQNEAQ in the germline V gene. The CDR3 consists of 13 residues. The CDR3 coding sequence is TGTGCCAGCAGCCCGGGTCAGAACACTGAAGCTTTCTTT. It yields the protein CASSPGQNTEAFF. Drawing the rest from reference TRBV7-8 and TRBJ1-1, the complete variable domain is GAGVSQSPRYKVAKRGQDVALRCDPISGHVSLFWYQQALGQGPEFLTYFQNEAQLDKSGLPSDRFFAERPEGSVSTLKIQRTQQEDSAVYLCASSPGQNTEAFFGQGTRLTVV.

The gene calls are TRBV5-1 and TRBJ2-3, with 8 nucleotides matching TRBD1. V was clipped by 4 bases and J by 2 bases; unmatched bases: 3. Looked up from germline, CDR1 is SGHRS and CDR2 is YFSETQ. There are 14 residues in the CDR3. CDR3 bases: TGCGCCAGCAGCCCGGACAGGGTCACAGATACGCAGTATTTT. It codes for CASSPDRVTDTQYF.

There are many counts of this clonotype. This chain uses TRBV20-1 with TRBJ2-3; no reliable D call. Per germline, CDR1 DFQATT and CDR2 SNEGSKA (reference sequence). V was cut by 3 bases and J by 5 bases, with 12 bases left in between. CDR3 length: 13 amino acids. Here the CDR3 DNA reads TGCAGTGCTAGTTACCCTCAAGGAGATACGCAGTATTTT. It specifies CSASYPQGDTQYF.

V and J are TRBV20-1 and TRBJ2-7; either TRBD1 or TRBD2 may fit D (5 bases each). The germline V gene has CDR1 DFQATT and CDR2 SNEGSKA (reference sequence). Trimming removed 6 bases at V and 0 bases at J, with 15 bases between. This CDR3 is 14 amino acids long. The CDR3 loop reads CSAPLAGSSYEQYF. CDR3 nucleotide sequence: TGCAGTGCCCCGCTGGCAGGGAGCTCCTACGAGCAGTACTTC.

This clonotype occurred a few times. The chain couples TRBV5-1 to TRBJ1-1, with a tentative D call TRBD1 (6 bases). The CDR3 has 17 residues. CDR1 is SGHRS and CDR2 is YFSETQ in the germline V gene. Trimming removed 2 bases from V and 0 bases from J, with 17 bases in between. The CDR3 nucleotides are TGCGCCAGCAGCTTTAGTCAGGGGAGCGCAATGAACACTGAAGCTTTCTTT. It is translated as CASSFSQGSAMNTEAFF.

This clonotype was seen ten or more times. This rearrangement joins TRBV12-3 or TRBV12-4 to TRBJ1-1, with D possibly matching TRBD1 (5 bases). The CDR3 contains 14 residues. V lost 3 bases and J 1 base, leaving 9 bases between the germline ends. The CDR3 DNA sequence: TGTGCCAGCAGTTTGGGGCACCGGAACACTGAAGCTTTCTTT. Encoded protein: CASSLGHRNTEAFF.

This clonotype was recorded many times. V usage is TRBV20-1 and J usage is TRBJ1-5; D is ambiguous. CDR3 length: 12 amino acids. The germline V gene has CDR1 DFQATT and CDR2 SNEGSKA (reference sequence). V gave up 0 bases and J gave up 6 bases, with 6 bases separating them. CDR3 nucleotides: TGCAGTGCTAGAGATTCGGGTCAGCCCCAGCATTTT. As protein: CSARDSGQPQHF.

This sequence joins TRBV27 and TRBJ1-5; 8 bases map to TRBD1. V shed 5 bases and J 6 bases; nucleotides not matched to a gene: 9. Germline V lookup: CDR1 MNHEY, CDR2 SMNVEV (reference sequence). This CDR3 spans 15 amino acids. CDR3 nucleotide sequence: TGTGCCAGCAGTCCGACCCAGGGGGCAGGTCAGCCCCAGCATTTT. Translating gives CASSPTQGAGQPQHF.

The V call is TRBV2, the J call TRBJ2-7; D might be TRBD1 (6 bases). This CDR3 spans 15 amino acids. Trimming left V 5 bases short and J 3 bases short, with 17 bases between. The germline gives CDR1 SNHLY, CDR2 FYNNEI. CDR3 residues: CASSSQGLRLYEQYF. The CDR3 DNA is TGTGCCAGCAGTTCACAGGGTCTGCGCCTCTACGAGCAGTACTTC.

This clonotype was seen a few times. The V call is TRBV6-5, the J call TRBJ2-1, with D uncertain. The CDR3 is made up of 12 amino acids. Germline CDR1 reads MNHEY; CDR2 reads SVGAGI. V was trimmed by 2 bases and J by 9 bases, leaving 8 bases between them. The CDR3 spells CASSYGMGEQFF. CDR3 DNA: TGTGCCAGCAGTTACGGGATGGGTGAGCAGTTCTTC.

In this sample, this clonotype turned up a few times. The chain employs TRBV6-4 and TRBJ2-7; D may be TRBD1 (6 bases). Trimming took off 4 bases at V and 4 bases at J, with 11 bases between the two ends. The CDR3 is made up of 13 amino acids. Germline-derived CDR1 and CDR2 are MRHNA and SNTAGT. CDR3 in amino acids: CASSVRDKYEQYF. The CDR3 nucleotides read TGTGCCAGCAGTGTCCGGGACAAATACGAGCAGTACTTC.

The chain is built from TRBV6-2 or TRBV6-3 and TRBJ2-7; D is ambiguous. Per germline, CDR1 MNHEY and CDR2 SVGEGT. V lost 2 bases, J lost 2 bases, and 4 bases lay in between. The CDR3 runs to 12 residues. The CDR3 reads CASSYPAYEQYF. Here the CDR3 DNA reads TGTGCCAGCAGTTACCCGGCCTACGAGCAGTACTTC.

This clonotype was seen more than once but under ten times. The V and J genes are TRBV12-3 or TRBV12-4 and TRBJ2-2; 10 bases fit TRBD2. The CDR3 contains 15 residues. J gave up 7 bases and V 6 bases, and 8 bases lay outside the gene matches. The CDR3 DNA reads TGTGCCAGCAGCACTAGCGGGACGTCGGGCGGGGAGCTGTTTTTT. It is translated as CASSTSGTSGGELFF.

The table lists this clonotype with a few counts. The chain employs TRBV11-2 and TRBJ2-7, with 13 positions matching TRBD2. Trimming cost V 3 bases and J 3 bases; bases outside gene matches: 2. The CDR3 extends over 15 amino acids. Germline CDR1 and CDR2: SGHAT and FQNNGV. CDR3 sequence reads: CASSFRTSGSYEQYF. The CDR3 DNA reads TGTGCCAGCAGCTTCCGGACTAGCGGGAGCTACGAGCAGTACTTC.

This clonotype was seen many times. The chain links TRBV7-6 to TRBJ2-7; TRBD1 matches at 9 bases. After removal of 4 bases from V and 2 bases from J, the junction contained 3 bases not matched to a gene. This CDR3 contains 14 residues. Germline CDR1 is SGHVS and CDR2 is FNYEAQ. The CDR3 DNA reads as TGTGCCAGCAGCTCCGGGACAGGGACCTACGAGCAGTACTTC. It encodes CASSSGTGTYEQYF. The full variable domain, in which reference TRBV7-6 and TRBJ2-7 provide the parts outside the CDR3, is GAGVSQSPRYKVTKRGQDVALRCDPISGHVSLYWYRQALGQGPEFLTYFNYEAQQDKSGLPNDRFSAERPEGSISTLTIQRTEQRDSAMYRCASSSGTGTYEQYFGPGTRLTVT.

This clonotype has more than one count but fewer than ten. The chain is built from TRBV7-2 and TRBJ2-3; 7 bases line up with TRBD2. V lost 3 bases to trimming and J lost 6 bases; unmatched junction nucleotides: 6. CDR3 length equals 14 residues. Germline-derived CDR1 and CDR2 are SGHTA and FQGNSA. DNA for the CDR3: TGTGCCAGCAGCTTGACTAGCACCACGGATACGCAGTATTTT. The encoded protein is CASSLTSTTDTQYF.